Presented here are 18 T cell receptor beta chains from one specimen sequenced in a study of blood T cell repertoires in COVID-19. The assay was immunoSEQ multiplex PCR, and TCRdb's table has in-frame clones only and misses some. The sample records roughly 220,000 clones, around 90% being singletons. Source material: PBMCs or T cells enriched from blood (not recorded which). The receptors stem from a man younger than 40 who had been exposed to COVID-19.

V gene TRBV5-6 combines with J gene TRBJ2-1, with D possibly TRBD2 on 5 matching bases. V was pared by 2 bases and J by 5 bases, with 17 bases between. Germline-derived CDR1 and CDR2 are SGHDT and YYEEEE. This CDR3 comprises 16 residues. The CDR3 coding sequence is TGTGCCAGCAGCTTCCGGGGAGCGCGCACAAACAATGAGCAGTTCTTC. Amino acids: CASSFRGARTNNEQFF.

The V call is TRBV2, the J call TRBJ2-6; D gene unclear. Germline V gives CDR1 SNHLY, CDR2 FYNNEI. This CDR3 has 14 amino acids. V was clipped by 7 bases and J by 0 bases, with 7 bases between them. The CDR3 reads CASTRDSGANVLTF. As DNA, the CDR3 is TGTGCCAGCACCCGAGACTCTGGGGCCAACGTCCTGACTTTC.

The J gene is TRBJ1-5, the V gene TRBV19; maybe TRBD1 (5 bases). This CDR3 is 20 amino acids long. Trimming stripped 3 bases from V and 0 bases from J, with 24 bases between. CDR1 is LNHDA, CDR2 SQIVND, per germline (reference sequence). Here the CDR3 reads CASSMLLTAENPYSNQPQHF. DNA for the CDR3: TGTGCCAGTAGTATGCTTTTGACAGCCGAAAACCCCTATAGCAATCAGCCCCAGCATTTT.

The chain uses TRBV4-2 and TRBJ2-7; TRBD2 is a possible D gene (5 bases). Trimming removed 1 base from V and 4 bases from J, with 11 bases in between. The CDR3 consists of 14 residues. Germline V gene sequence: CDR1 LGHNA, CDR2 YNFKEQ. CDR3 region: CASSQVEGEYEQYF. As DNA, the CDR3 is TGTGCCAGCAGCCAAGTTGAGGGCGAATACGAGCAGTACTTC.

The rearrangement joins TRBV5-5 to TRBJ1-6; D gene unclear. The length of the CDR3 is 13 residues. V lost 8 bases to trimming and J lost 6 bases, with 12 bases between them. Germline values: CDR1 SGHKS, CDR2 YYEKEE (reference sequence). The CDR3 spells CASGAEPNSPLHF. CDR3 bases: TGTGCCAGTGGTGCGGAGCCTAATTCACCCCTCCACTTT.

The genes are TRBV11-2 and TRBJ1-2, with 8 bases aligning to TRBD1. The CDR3 length is 14 residues. With V trimmed by 6 bases and J by 5 bases, 8 bases remained unmatched. Germline V gene sequence: CDR1 SGHAT, CDR2 FQNNGV. CDR3 in amino acids: CASRTAGQGYGYTF. The CDR3, as DNA: TGTGCCAGCAGAACCGCTGGACAGGGATATGGCTACACCTTC.

The chain is built from TRBV3-1 (or the pseudogene TRBV3-2) and TRBJ2-7; 9 nucleotides line up with TRBD1. Germline trimming cut 1 base from V and 6 bases from J; bases unmatched to any gene: 4. The germline V gene has CDR1 LGHDT and CDR2 YNNKEL (reference sequence). The length of the CDR3 is 14 residues. DNA for the CDR3: TGTGCCAGCAGCCAAGTGACAGGGGGTGGCGAGCAGTACTTC. Encoded protein: CASSQVTGGGEQYF.

The V and J genes are TRBV15 and TRBJ2-5, with 9 bases aligning to TRBD2. Germline V gene lookup returns CDR1 LNHNV and CDR2 YYDKDF (reference sequence). This CDR3 is built from 16 residues. V gave up 0 bases and J gave up 2 bases; unmatched junction bases: 4. The CDR3 loop reads CATSRDLAGLQETQYF. CDR3 bases: TGTGCCACCAGCAGAGACCTAGCGGGGTTACAAGAGACCCAGTACTTC.

V and J are TRBV6-5 and TRBJ1-2; 7 bases match TRBD1. The junction had 6 bases not matched to a gene; V was cut back by 4 bases and J by 1 base. This CDR3 is built from 15 residues. Germline V gene sequence: CDR1 MNHEY, CDR2 SVGAGI. CDR3 in DNA: TGTGCCAGCAGTTCCGGGACAGTATTTAACTATGGCTACACCTTC. Its protein is CASSSGTVFNYGYTF.

The genes are TRBV9 and TRBJ2-2; a weak D match, TRBD2 (5 bases). This CDR3 contains 15 residues. V lost 0 bases and J 4 bases, leaving 10 bases between the germline ends. The germline V gene encodes CDR1 SGDLS and CDR2 YYNGEE. DNA of the CDR3: TGTGCCAGCAGCGTAGCTGAGGGTAGCACCGGGGAGCTGTTTTTT. Translated, it gives CASSVAEGSTGELFF. Together with reference TRBV9 and TRBJ2-2, the CDR3 gives the full variable domain: DSGVTQTPKHLITATGQRVTLRCSPRSGDLSVYWYQQSLDQGLQFLIQYYNGEERAKGNILERFSAQQFPDLHSELNLSSLELGDSALYFCASSVAEGSTGELFFGEGSRLTVL.

The chain couples TRBV27 to TRBJ2-3; a possible D gene is TRBD2 (6 bases). The ends were cut back, 2 bases at V and 6 bases at J, with 12 bases in the middle. This CDR3 has 14 residues. Germline V gives CDR1 MNHEY, CDR2 SMNVEV (reference sequence). The CDR3 nucleotides are TGTGCCAGCAGTTTACTGGAGGGGTCGGATACGCAGTATTTT. It yields the protein CASSLLEGSDTQYF.

The rearrangement links TRBV7-8 to TRBJ2-5; TRBD1 might be the D (6 bases). Trimming removed 3 bases from V and 1 base from J, with 15 bases in between. This CDR3 region has 16 residues. The germline CDR1 and CDR2 sequences are SGHVS and FQNEAQ. Here the CDR3 DNA reads TGTGCCAGCAGCTTCGGACAGAGGGGCATCCAAGAGACCCAGTACTTC. Translated: CASSFGQRGIQETQYF.

This clone was detected only a few times. V and J are TRBV7-9 and TRBJ2-7; unclear D gene. The CDR3 extends over 12 amino acids. V was cut by 6 bases and J by 3 bases, with 9 bases left in between. Germline V gene lookup returns CDR1 SEHNR and CDR2 FQNEAQ (reference sequence). CDR3 DNA: TGTGCCAGCAGTTCAACTGGCTACGAGCAGTACTTC. It encodes CASSSTGYEQYF.

The chain links TRBV10-3 to TRBJ1-4; no clear D gene. The germline V gene encodes CDR1 ENHRY and CDR2 SYGVKD. Deletions cut 2 bases from V and 0 bases from J, with 4 bases between. This CDR3 is built from 14 residues. Written as DNA, the CDR3 is TGTGCCATCAGTGAGACGGCAACTAATGAAAAACTGTTTTTT. This codes for CAISETATNEKLFF.

V and J are TRBV3-1 (or the pseudogene TRBV3-2) and TRBJ2-7; D not certain. This CDR3 spans 15 amino acids. CDR1 is LGHDT, CDR2 YNNKEL, per germline (reference sequence). The germline V and J ends were trimmed by 0 bases and 6 bases, with 15 bases remaining between them. The CDR3 region has the DNA TGTGCCAGCAGCCAAGATACGAGTTTTGTACGCGAGCAGTACTTC. This translates into CASSQDTSFVREQYF.

The chain is built from TRBV5-1 and TRBJ1-6, with 9 bases lining up with TRBD1. Germline V CDR1 and CDR2: SGHRS, YFSETQ. V trimming: 3 bases; J trimming: 8 bases; junction bases outside the gene matches: 3. This CDR3 has 14 amino acids. CDR3 nucleotide sequence: TGCGCCAGCAGCTCACAGGGGGCGTATTCACCCCTCCACTTT. Amino acids: CASSSQGAYSPLHF.

The chain recombines TRBV30 with TRBJ1-6; the D gene is possibly TRBD1 (6 bases). Trimming took off 4 bases at V and 9 bases at J, with 13 bases between the two ends. Germline V gene sequence: CDR1 GTSNPN, CDR2 SVGIG (reference sequence). The CDR3 contains 13 residues. CDR3 coding DNA: TGTGCCTGGACCGGGACAAATCGTTCACCCCTCCACTTT. The encoded protein is CAWTGTNRSPLHF.

The chain has TRBV28 and TRBJ1-1; 8 bases align to TRBD1. Germline loops: CDR1 MDHEN, CDR2 SYDVKM. With 2 bases clipped from V and 6 bases from J, the junction kept 2 bases outside the gene matches. CDR3 length equals 13 residues. CDR3 DNA sequence: TGTGCCAGCAGTTTAGGGACAGGCCCTGAAGCTTTCTTT. This codes for CASSLGTGPEAFF.